This TCR beta chain originates from a study of blood T cell repertoires in COVID-19. Trimming took 4 bases from V and 4 from J; bases not matched to a gene: 17. Germline lookup yields CDR1 SGDLS and CDR2 YYNGEE. This CDR3 is 18 amino acids long. Assay used: immunoSEQ multiplex PCR; TCRdb lists only in-frame clones, some missing. The repertoire holds 250,000 to 350,000 clones, with approximately 91% as singletons. This chain uses TRBV9 with TRBJ1-1; 9 bases agree with TRBD1. This receptor was taken from a woman in her forties who had recovered from COVID-19. Sequencing was performed on peripheral blood. As DNA, the CDR3 is TGTGCCAGCAGCAGAACCGGGACAGGGCCCGATCGGAGCACTGAAGCTTTCTTT. It specifies CASSRTGTGPDRSTEAFF.